These T cell receptor beta chains were read from a single sample in a study of blood T cell repertoires in COVID-19. TCRdb's table, derived via immunoSEQ multiplex PCR, lists solely in-frame clones and lacks some. The sample has some 130,000 clones; 85% are singletons. Source material: peripheral blood. The receptors were sampled from an elderly man with acute or convalescent COVID-19. Both conserved end residues are part of each CDR3. D genes are given only for firm matches. A row's size may be missing; if present it is once, few, many or a size class.

v_gene	d_gene	abundance	j_gene	CDR3nt	CDR3aa
TRBV4-2	TRBD1	.	TRBJ2-2	TGTGCCAGCAGCGGACAGGGGGACACCGGGGAGCTGTTTTTT	CASSGQGDTGELFF
TRBV5-4	TRBD1	.	TRBJ2-3	TGTGCCAGCAGCGCAGGGACAGATAGCACAGATACGCAGTATTTT	CASSAGTDSTDTQYF
TRBV3-1/TRBV3-2	.	.	TRBJ2-2	TGTGCCAGCAGCTCTACTAGGTCTCCGGGGGAGCTGTTTTTT	CASSSTRSPGELFF
TRBV6-5	.	.	TRBJ1-3	TGTGCCAGCATCCTCGGCGGGCTCGCTGGAAACACCATATATTTT	CASILGGLAGNTIYF
TRBV19	.	.	TRBJ1-1	TGTGCCAGTAGCCGGTTGAACACTGAAGCTTTCTTT	CASSRLNTEAFF
TRBV24-1	TRBD1	.	TRBJ1-2	TGTGCCACCAGTGACCGGGACAGGGGGTATGGCTACACCTTC	CATSDRDRGYGYTF
TRBV5-6	TRBD1	.	TRBJ2-1	TGTGCCAGCAGCTTATTCCGGGACAGGGGCCGTATTGAGCAGTTCTTC	CASSLFRDRGRIEQFF
TRBV30	.	.	TRBJ1-1	TGTGCCTGGAGTGGGATGACAGAGAACACTGAAGCTTTCTTT	CAWSGMTENTEAFF
TRBV21-1	.	.	TRBJ2-5	TGTGCCAGCAAGAGGCGCGGGGGGCAAGAGACCCAGTACTTC	CASKRRGGQETQYF
TRBV7-2	TRBD2	.	TRBJ2-1	TGTGCCAGCAGCACCCCGGGGGGTGAGCAGTTCTTC	CASSTPGGEQFF
TRBV5-1	.	.	TRBJ1-2	TGCGCCAGCAGCTCCGGGACAACGGATGGCTACACCTTC	CASSSGTTDGYTF
TRBV29-1	.	.	TRBJ1-1	TGCAGCGTTGATGCGGGGCCGAACACTGAAGCTTTCTTT	CSVDAGPNTEAFF
TRBV5-1	.	.	TRBJ1-2	TGCGCCAGCAGCTTCGACAGGCCGGCTGGCTACACCTTC	CASSFDRPAGYTF
TRBV10-3	TRBD1	.	TRBJ1-6	TGTGCCATCAGGAAAGGACAGGGTAATTCACCCCTCCACTTT	CAIRKGQGNSPLHF
TRBV18	TRBD1	.	TRBJ1-4	TGTGCCAGCTCACCCGACAGGGTGGGAGTGGGTGAAAAACTGTTTTTT	CASSPDRVGVGEKLFF
TRBV19	.	.	TRBJ2-7	TGTGCCAGTAGGCGACAGGTCTACGGGGTCCACGAGCAGTACTTC	CASRRQVYGVHEQYF
TRBV12-5	.	.	TRBJ2-3	TGTGCTAGTGGTTTGGTACCCAGCGCCGCAGATACGCAGTATTTT	CASGLVPSAADTQYF
TRBV28	.	.	TRBJ1-5	TGTGCCAGCAGTTTTTGGGCAGGGGCCGATCAGCCCCAGCATTTT	CASSFWAGADQPQHF
TRBV28	.	few	TRBJ1-4	TGTGCCAGCAGCGACAGTTTAAACATGGTCCAGGAAAAACTGTTTTTT	CASSDSLNMVQEKLFF
TRBV19	.	.	TRBJ2-7	TGTGCCAGTAGTATCGACAGGATTGACGAGCAGTACTTC	CASSIDRIDEQYF
TRBV30	.	few	TRBJ1-4	TGTGCCTGGAGTCCCTGGGGAGGAGTTAATGAAAAACTGTTTTTT	CAWSPWGGVNEKLFF
TRBV7-8	TRBD1	.	TRBJ1-2	TGTGCCAGCAGCTTTCGGACAGGGCAGGGCTACACCTTC	CASSFRTGQGYTF
TRBV6-5	TRBD2	once	TRBJ2-7	TGTGCCAGCAGTTCACCCACCGGGACTAGCGGAGAGCAGTACTTC	CASSSPTGTSGEQYF
TRBV6-5	.	.	TRBJ1-6	TGTGCCAGCAGTTACAGGGACACCTTAAATTCACCCCTCCACTTT	CASSYRDTLNSPLHF
TRBV18	.	once	TRBJ2-7	TGTGCCAGCTCGGGGGGGGCGCTGGAGCAGTACTTC	CASSGGALEQYF
TRBV19	.	.	TRBJ2-7	TGTGCCAGTAGTTCAGGGATCTCCTACGAGCAGTACTTC	CASSSGISYEQYF
TRBV6-2/TRBV6-3	.	.	TRBJ1-1	TGTGCCAGCAGCCTGGCTGGCGGGAACACTGAAGCTTTCTTT	CASSLAGGNTEAFF
TRBV27	TRBD2	.	TRBJ2-1	TGTGCCAGCAGTTTATACCGGCTAGCGGGACTCCGAGGAGATGAGCAGTTCTTC	CASSLYRLAGLRGDEQFF
TRBV21-1	.	.	TRBJ1-5	TGTGCCAGCAGCAAAGCCCCAACAGGGGGGGGGAATCAGCCCCAGCATTTT	CASSKAPTGGGNQPQHF
TRBV2	TRBD1	.	TRBJ2-2	TGTGCCAGCAGACAACGGACAGGGGGCGGCACCGGGGAGCTGTTTTTT	CASRQRTGGGTGELFF
TRBV5-1	TRBD1	.	TRBJ2-7	TGCGCCAGCAGCTCAGGACAGGAGTACGAGCAGTACTTC	CASSSGQEYEQYF
TRBV9	TRBD1	.	TRBJ1-2	TGTGCCAGCAGCGCCACGGACAGGCGGAGCTATGGCTACACCTTC	CASSATDRRSYGYTF
TRBV5-1	TRBD2	.	TRBJ2-1	TGCGCCAGCAGCTTGGCTCTAGCGGCCTACAATGAGCAGTTCTTC	CASSLALAAYNEQFF
TRBV7-2	.	.	TRBJ1-5	TGTGCCAGCATCCTTGAACCCGGAGTAAGCAATCAGCCCCAGCATTTT	CASILEPGVSNQPQHF
TRBV27	.	.	TRBJ1-5	TGTGCCAGCAGCCGGGGGGCTGTGGGCAATCAGCCCCAGCATTTT	CASSRGAVGNQPQHF
TRBV7-3	.	.	TRBJ2-1	TGTGCCAGCAGCTTAACGGACGCGCGGGGTGGTAACAATGAGCAGTTCTTC	CASSLTDARGGNNEQFF
TRBV6-5	TRBD1	few	TRBJ2-7	TGTGCCAGCAGCTGGGGACAGGGCTACGAGCAGTACTTC	CASSWGQGYEQYF
TRBV18	.	.	TRBJ1-4	TGTGCCAGCTCACCAGAATCGGGGGGAACTAATGAAAAACTGTTTTTT	CASSPESGGTNEKLFF
TRBV29-1	TRBD1	once	TRBJ2-1	TGCAGCGTAGAGGGACAGAGCTCCTACAATGAGCAGTTCTTC	CSVEGQSSYNEQFF
TRBV20-1	.	.	TRBJ1-2	TGCAGTGCTAGTCCAGGACAGCTAGCTAACTATGGCTACACCTTC	CSASPGQLANYGYTF
TRBV28	TRBD2	.	TRBJ2-6	TGTGCCAGCAGTTTGGGAGGGTTTGGGGCCAACGTCCTGACTTTC	CASSLGGFGANVLTF
TRBV11-2	.	.	TRBJ1-2	TGTGCCAGCAGCTTAGGGCTCACTAACTATGGCTACACCTTC	CASSLGLTNYGYTF
TRBV30	TRBD2	.	TRBJ2-2	TGTGCCTGGAGTCCCGGACTAGCGGGAATCGGGACCGGGGAGCTGTTTTTT	CAWSPGLAGIGTGELFF
TRBV14	.	.	TRBJ1-2	TGTGCCAGCAGCCAACAACAGGGAGCTGGCTACACCTTC	CASSQQQGAGYTF
TRBV12-3/TRBV12-4	TRBD1	.	TRBJ1-1	TGTGCCAGCAGTGTTACAGGGGGGACTGAAGCTTTCTTT	CASSVTGGTEAFF
TRBV9	TRBD2	.	TRBJ2-2	TGTGCCAGCAGCCTTCGACTAGCGGGAGGGATCGGGGAGCTGTTTTTT	CASSLRLAGGIGELFF
TRBV15	.	once	TRBJ1-5	TGTGCCACCAGCAGCCTTACGGGTGGGCCCCAGCATTTT	CATSSLTGGPQHF
TRBV6-5	TRBD1	.	TRBJ2-1	TGTGCCAGCATAGGACAGGGGAGTTGGGAGCAGTTCTTC	CASIGQGSWEQFF
TRBV12-3/TRBV12-4	TRBD1	.	TRBJ1-2	TGTGCCAGCGGTCTCCGACAGGGCTCTGGCTACACCTTC	CASGLRQGSGYTF
TRBV6-5	.	.	TRBJ1-1	TGTGCCAGCCCCCCAACAGGAGACCGAGCTGAAGCTTTCTTT	CASPPTGDRAEAFF